This record looks at one T cell receptor beta chain sequence and its context. The sample belongs to a study of T cells in tuberculosis. Study-level background: IGRA-negative adolescents, IGRA-positive adolescents with latent tuberculosis and adults with active tuberculosis formed this South African cohort. Samples predate treatment or fall within its first 7 days.

TCRdb's copy holds only in-frame clones and misses some; the assay was immunoSEQ multiplex PCR. The sample includes 47,000 or so clones, 90% to 95% of them seen just once. V lost 0 bases and J lost 5; bases outside the gene matches: 10. CDR1 and CDR2 (germline): SGDLS, YYNGEE. This CDR3 comprises 16 residues. Time point meaning: new active TB diagnosis, blood taken before or within 7 days of starting treatment. The sequencing here drew on PBMCs, taken at tuberculosis diagnosis. The chain has TRBV9 and TRBJ2-7; 8 bases agree with TRBD2. The clonotype originates from an adult with tuberculosis. CDR3 nucleotides: TGTGCCAGCAGCGTAGGGGCAGCGGGAGCCGGACACGAGCAGTACTTC. Translating gives CASSVGAAGAGHEQYF. Complete variable domain (other parts from reference TRBV9 and TRBJ2-7): DSGVTQTPKHLITATGQRVTLRCSPRSGDLSVYWYQQSLDQGLQFLIQYYNGEERAKGNILERFSAQQFPDLHSELNLSSLELGDSALYFCASSVGAAGAGHEQYFGPGTRLTVT.